This T cell receptor beta chain was identified during a study of human T cells and chemical hapten exposure. Whole-study context: Per-sample TCR yield variability stemmed mainly from small pooled library volume differences. General study results and limits: Significantly more large CDR3 similarity clusters were formed by expanded TCRs than by controls.

As for time point: patch test 1, 2 weeks after DPC sensitization. Treatment indicated: therapeutic diphenylcyclopropenone sensitization with weekly scalp DPC. The study used a library that attached unique molecular identifiers to individual cDNA molecules. TCRdb reanalysed the RACE reads using MiXCR and keeps one entry per CDR3 protein. The profile shows 300,000 to 350,000 distinct CDR3 sequences, about 7% of them singletons. The V and J ends lost 4 bases and 6 bases respectively, with 17 bases between them. The CDR3 is 15 amino acids. The V gene's germline CDR1 is LGHDT and CDR2 YNNKEL (reference sequence). This clonotype was detected many times. Antigen unknown.

The genes are TRBV3-1 and TRBJ2-3, with D possibly being TRBD2 (6 bases). The sequence derives from a young woman with alopecia areata. Some clones in this sample may be carry-over from other donors' samples. Sequences were derived from whole blood, sampled in connection with sensitization to the hapten diphenylcyclopropenone (DPC). This CDR3 reads CASSPGSSDVDTQYF. CDR3 DNA sequence: TGTGCCAGCAGCCCCGGGAGTAGCGACGTGGATACGCAGTATTTT.